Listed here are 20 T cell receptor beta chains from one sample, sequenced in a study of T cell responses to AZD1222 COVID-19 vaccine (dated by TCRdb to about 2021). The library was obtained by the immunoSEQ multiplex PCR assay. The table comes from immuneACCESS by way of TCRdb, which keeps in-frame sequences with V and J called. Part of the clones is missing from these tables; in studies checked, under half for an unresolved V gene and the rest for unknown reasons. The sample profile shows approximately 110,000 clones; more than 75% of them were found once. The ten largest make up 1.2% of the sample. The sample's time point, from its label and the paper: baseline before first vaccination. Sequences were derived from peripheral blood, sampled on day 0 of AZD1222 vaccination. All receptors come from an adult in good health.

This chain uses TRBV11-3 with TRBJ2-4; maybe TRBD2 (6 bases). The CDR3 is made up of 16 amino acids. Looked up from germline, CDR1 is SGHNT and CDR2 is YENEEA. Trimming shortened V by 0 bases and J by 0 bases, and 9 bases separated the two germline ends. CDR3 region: CASSLDGGGAKNIQYF. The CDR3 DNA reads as TGTGCCAGCAGCTTAGACGGGGGTGGAGCCAAAAACATTCAGTACTTC.

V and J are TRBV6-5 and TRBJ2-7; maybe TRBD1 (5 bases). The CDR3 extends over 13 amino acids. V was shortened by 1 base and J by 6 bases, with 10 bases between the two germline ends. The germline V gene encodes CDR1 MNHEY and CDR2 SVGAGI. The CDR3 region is CASSYWQGAEQYF. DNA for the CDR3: TGTGCCAGCAGTTACTGGCAGGGCGCCGAGCAGTACTTC.

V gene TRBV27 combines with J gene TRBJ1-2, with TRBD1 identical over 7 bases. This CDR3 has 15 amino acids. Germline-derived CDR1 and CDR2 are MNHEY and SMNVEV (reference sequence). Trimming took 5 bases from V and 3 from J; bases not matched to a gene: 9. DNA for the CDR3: TGTGCCAGCAGTCCACAGGGGAATTACTACTATGGCTACACCTTC. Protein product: CASSPQGNYYYGYTF.

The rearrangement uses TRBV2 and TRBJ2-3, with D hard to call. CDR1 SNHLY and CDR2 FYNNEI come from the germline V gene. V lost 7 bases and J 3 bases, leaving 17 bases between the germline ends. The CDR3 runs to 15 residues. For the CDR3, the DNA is TGTGCCAGCACCCCCGCAGCCGGTCCGACAGATACGCAGTATTTT. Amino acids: CASTPAAGPTDTQYF.

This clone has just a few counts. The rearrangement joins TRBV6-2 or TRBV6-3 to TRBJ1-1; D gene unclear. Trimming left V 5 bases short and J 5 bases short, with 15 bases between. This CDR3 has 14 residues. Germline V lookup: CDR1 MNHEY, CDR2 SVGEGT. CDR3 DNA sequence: TGTGCCAGCAGTCGCATTCTGGGCGATACTGAAGCTTTCTTT. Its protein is CASSRILGDTEAFF.

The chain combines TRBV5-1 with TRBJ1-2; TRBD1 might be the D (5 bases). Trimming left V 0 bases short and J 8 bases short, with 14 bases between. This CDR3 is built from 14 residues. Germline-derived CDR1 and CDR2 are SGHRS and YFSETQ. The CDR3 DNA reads TGCGCCAGCAGCTTGGCCGGGGACGTGGACGGCTACACCTTC. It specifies CASSLAGDVDGYTF.

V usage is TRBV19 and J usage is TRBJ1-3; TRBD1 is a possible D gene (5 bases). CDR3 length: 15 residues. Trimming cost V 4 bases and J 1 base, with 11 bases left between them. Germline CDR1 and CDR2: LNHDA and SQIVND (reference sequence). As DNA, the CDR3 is TGTGCCAGTAGTACTCCCAGGGCGTCTGGAAACACCATATATTTT. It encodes CASSTPRASGNTIYF.

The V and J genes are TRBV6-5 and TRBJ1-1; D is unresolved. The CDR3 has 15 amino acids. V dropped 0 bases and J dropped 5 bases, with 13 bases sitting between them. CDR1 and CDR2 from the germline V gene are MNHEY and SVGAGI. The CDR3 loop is CASSYSWNAATEAFF. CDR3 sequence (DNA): TGTGCCAGCAGTTACTCGTGGAACGCCGCGACTGAAGCTTTCTTT.

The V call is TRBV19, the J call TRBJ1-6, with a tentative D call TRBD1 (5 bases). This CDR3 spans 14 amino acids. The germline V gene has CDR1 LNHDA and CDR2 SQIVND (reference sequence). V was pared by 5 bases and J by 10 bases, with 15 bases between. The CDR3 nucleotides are TGTGCCAGTAGTCCGGGACTAAGGATCTCACCCCTCCACTTT. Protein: CASSPGLRISPLHF.

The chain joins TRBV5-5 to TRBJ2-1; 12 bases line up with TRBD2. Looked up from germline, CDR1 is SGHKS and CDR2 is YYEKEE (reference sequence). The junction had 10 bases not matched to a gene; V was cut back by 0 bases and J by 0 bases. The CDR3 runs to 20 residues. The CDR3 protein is CASSLVPGLAGLASYNEQFF. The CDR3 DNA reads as TGTGCCAGCAGCTTGGTTCCCGGACTAGCGGGGCTTGCCTCCTACAATGAGCAGTTCTTC.

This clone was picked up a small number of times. The CDR3 DNA reads as TGTGCCAGCAGCCGCTCCGGGACAGGGGGAAACACCATATATTTT. Translated, it gives CASSRSGTGGNTIYF. This rearrangement joins TRBV6-5 to TRBJ1-3, with 9 positions matching TRBD1. V dropped 6 bases and J dropped 4; count of bases not matched to a gene: 7. Per germline, CDR1 MNHEY and CDR2 SVGAGI. The CDR3 runs to 15 residues.

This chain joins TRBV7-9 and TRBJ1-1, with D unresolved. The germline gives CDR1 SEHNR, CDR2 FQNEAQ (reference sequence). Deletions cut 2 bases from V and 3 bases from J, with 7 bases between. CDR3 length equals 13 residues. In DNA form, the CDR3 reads TGTGCCAGCAGCTTAACTCGGTACACTGAAGCTTTCTTT. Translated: CASSLTRYTEAFF.

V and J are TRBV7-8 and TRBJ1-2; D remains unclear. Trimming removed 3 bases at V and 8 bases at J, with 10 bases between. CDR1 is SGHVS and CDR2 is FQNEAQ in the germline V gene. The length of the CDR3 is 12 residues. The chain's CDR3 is CASSFGSQGYTF. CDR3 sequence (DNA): TGTGCCAGCAGCTTCGGGTCGCAGGGCTACACCTTC.

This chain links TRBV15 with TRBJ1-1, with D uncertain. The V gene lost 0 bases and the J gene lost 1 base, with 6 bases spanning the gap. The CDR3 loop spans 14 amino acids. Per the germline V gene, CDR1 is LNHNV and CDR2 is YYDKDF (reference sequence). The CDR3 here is CATSRDTGNTEAFF. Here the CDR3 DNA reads TGTGCCACCAGCAGAGATACGGGGAACACTGAAGCTTTCTTT.

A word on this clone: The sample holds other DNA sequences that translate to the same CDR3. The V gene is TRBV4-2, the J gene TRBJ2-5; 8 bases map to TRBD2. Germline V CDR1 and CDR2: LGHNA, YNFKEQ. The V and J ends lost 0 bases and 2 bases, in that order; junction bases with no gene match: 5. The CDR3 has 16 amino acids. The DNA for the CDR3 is TGTGCCAGCAGCCAAGATCGGAGCGGGGGTCAAGAGACCCAGTACTTC. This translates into CASSQDRSGGQETQYF.

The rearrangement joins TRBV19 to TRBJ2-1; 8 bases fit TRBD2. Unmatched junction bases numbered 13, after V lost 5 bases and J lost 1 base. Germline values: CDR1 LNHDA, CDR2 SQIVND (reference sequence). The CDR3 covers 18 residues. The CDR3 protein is CASSSPRGGATSYNEQFF. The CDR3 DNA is TGTGCCAGTAGTTCTCCCCGGGGGGGCGCTACGTCCTACAATGAGCAGTTCTTC. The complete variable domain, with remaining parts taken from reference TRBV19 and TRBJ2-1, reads DGGITQSPKYLFRKEGQNVTLSCEQNLNHDAMYWYRQDPGQGLRLIYYSQIVNDFQKGDIAEGYSVSREKKESFPLTVTSAQKNPTAFYLCASSSPRGGATSYNEQFFGPGTRLTVL.

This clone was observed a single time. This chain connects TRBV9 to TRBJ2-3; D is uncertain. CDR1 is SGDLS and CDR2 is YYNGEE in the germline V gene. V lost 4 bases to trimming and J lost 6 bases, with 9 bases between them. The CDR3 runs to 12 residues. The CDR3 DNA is TGTGCCAGCAGCCTCACCTGGGATACGCAGTATTTT. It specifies CASSLTWDTQYF.

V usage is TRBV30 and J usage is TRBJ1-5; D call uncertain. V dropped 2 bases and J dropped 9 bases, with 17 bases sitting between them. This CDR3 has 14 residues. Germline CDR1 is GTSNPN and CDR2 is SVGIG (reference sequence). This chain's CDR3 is CAWSSRVSVGPQHF. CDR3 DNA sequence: TGTGCCTGGAGTTCCCGGGTGTCCGTAGGGCCCCAGCATTTT.

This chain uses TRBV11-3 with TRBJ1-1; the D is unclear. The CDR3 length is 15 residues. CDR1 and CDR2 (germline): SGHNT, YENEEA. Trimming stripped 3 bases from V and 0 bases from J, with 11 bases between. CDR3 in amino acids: CASSFPSPLNTEAFF. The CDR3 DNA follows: TGTGCCAGCAGCTTTCCTTCACCCTTGAACACTGAAGCTTTCTTT. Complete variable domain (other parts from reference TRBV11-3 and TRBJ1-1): EAGVVQSPRYKIIEKKQPVAFWCNPISGHNTLYWYLQNLGQGPELLIRYENEEAVDDSQLPKDRFSAERLKGVDSTLKIQPAELGDSAVYLCASSFPSPLNTEAFFGQGTRLTVV.

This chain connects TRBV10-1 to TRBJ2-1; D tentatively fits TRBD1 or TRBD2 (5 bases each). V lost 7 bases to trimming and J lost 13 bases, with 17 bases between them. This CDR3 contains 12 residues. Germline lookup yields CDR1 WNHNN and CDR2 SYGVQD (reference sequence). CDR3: CASNPVGEYQFF. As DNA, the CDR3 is TGCGCCAGCAATCCTGTGGGGGAATATCAGTTCTTC.